These 6 T cell receptor beta chains were sequenced from one sample in a study of blood T cell repertoires in COVID-19. Repertoires were generated with immunoSEQ multiplex PCR, while TCRdb's copy carries only in-frame clones and drops some. The sample lists some 250,000 clones, about 83% occurring once. Sequencing was performed on peripheral blood. These receptors all stem from a man older than 75 with acute or convalescent COVID-19.

CDR3 loop: CASSDSGAGGYNEQFF. The CDR3 region has the DNA TGTGCCAGCAGTGACTCGGGAGCGGGGGGATACAATGAGCAGTTCTTC. The chain combines TRBV6-4 with TRBJ2-1; 9 positions match TRBD2. The CDR3 contains 16 residues. The germline gives CDR1 MRHNA, CDR2 SNTAGT. The junction had 4 bases not matched to a gene; V was cut back by 0 bases and J by 4 bases.

The chain links TRBV3-1 (or the pseudogene TRBV3-2) to TRBJ1-1, with no clear D. Trimming took off 1 base at V and 5 bases at J, with 11 bases between the two ends. This CDR3 region has 14 residues. Germline values: CDR1 LGHDT, CDR2 YNNKEL (reference sequence). The DNA of the CDR3 is TGTGCCAGCAGCCAAGTCGAGGGAAAGACTGAAGCTTTCTTT. Its translation: CASSQVEGKTEAFF.

The gene calls are TRBV3-1 (or the pseudogene TRBV3-2) and TRBJ2-7; the match to TRBD2 covers 7 bases. Trimming cost V 4 bases and J 5 bases; bases outside gene matches: 8. The germline V gene has CDR1 LGHDT and CDR2 YNNKEL (reference sequence). This CDR3 spans 14 amino acids. CDR3: CASSPPTSSHEQYF. Written as DNA, the CDR3 is TGTGCCAGCAGCCCGCCGACTAGCAGCCACGAGCAGTACTTC.

This clone has just a few counts. The J gene is TRBJ1-3, the V gene TRBV19, with a weak D call TRBD1 (5 bases). Germline CDR1 is LNHDA and CDR2 is SQIVND (reference sequence). Trimming left V 3 bases short and J 0 bases short, with 12 bases between. The CDR3 runs to 16 residues. For the CDR3, the DNA is TGTGCCAGTAGTATCAGGACACAGAGCTCTGGAAACACCATATATTTT. The encoded protein is CASSIRTQSSGNTIYF.

This chain links TRBV19 with TRBJ2-7; maybe TRBD1 (5 bases). CDR3 length: 15 residues. With 5 bases removed from V and 2 bases from J, the gap between germline ends came to 16 bases. The germline V gene encodes CDR1 LNHDA and CDR2 SQIVND (reference sequence). The CDR3 spells CASSRSGKSPYEQYF. The CDR3 region has the DNA TGTGCCAGTAGTCGCTCAGGGAAATCTCCCTACGAGCAGTACTTC.

V usage is TRBV6-2 or TRBV6-3 and J usage is TRBJ1-6, with TRBD1 matching 7 bases. V dropped 2 bases and J dropped 4; count of bases not matched to a gene: 2. Germline assignment: CDR1 MNHEY and CDR2 SVGEGT. The CDR3 covers 15 residues. CDR3 in DNA: TGTGCCAGCAGTTACGAGACAGGGTATAATTCACCCCTCCACTTT. It encodes CASSYETGYNSPLHF.